The clone carrying this TCR beta chain occurred a few times. The data are from a study of spatial heterogeneity in lung cancer. The overall study: Among detected sequences, beta-chain ones consistently exceeded alpha-chain ones in number. TCR and UMI combinations that were unique each appeared, on average, more than ten times in raw reads.

This CDR3 comprises 14 residues. Trimming took off 1 base at V and 7 bases at J, with 14 bases between the two ends. Per the germline V gene, CDR1 is SQVTM and CDR2 is ANQGSEA. Noted time point: sample taken at primary tumor resection. Material for sequencing was whole RNA from tumor, nontumor lung or frozen PBMC, left unsorted. The 60 to 90 donors had untreated early-stage non-small cell lung cancer. TCRdb re-derived calls from the 5' RACE reads in MiXCR, one entry per CDR3 protein. Altogether tens of thousands of distinct CDR3 sequences are present, roughly 12% being singletons, with the ten largest covering over 40%.

The clonotype comes from a male donor with early-stage non-small cell lung cancer. The chain couples TRBV29-1 to TRBJ2-1; D is possibly TRBD1 (6 bases). This material consisted of PBMCs, taken at surgery. CDR3 region: CSVEVNRDGNEQFF. In nucleotides, the CDR3 is TGCAGCGTTGAAGTGAACAGGGACGGTAATGAGCAGTTCTTC.